Listed below are T cell receptor beta chains from one sample, sequenced in a study of T cells in Graves' hyperthyroidism and ophthalmopathy. Via MiXCR, TCRdb re-called the multiplex PCR reads, giving one row per CDR3 protein. The profile shows hundreds of thousands of distinct CDR3 sequences, 40% to 55% of them singletons. The sequencing sample was made of peripheral blood or thyroid tissue (not recorded which). These receptors were collected from a woman between 18 and 29 years old with Graves' hyperthyroidism. Both conserved end residues are part of each CDR3. Fields, in order: V gene, D gene, clone size, J gene, CDR3 protein, CDR3 DNA. D genes are given only for firm matches. The size field is filled for only some rows; it gives once, few, many or a size class.

V: TRBV20-1; D: TRBD1; size: NA; J: TRBJ2-7; CDR3: CSARGEDRGEQYF; DNA: TGCAGTGCTAGGGGGGAGGACAGGGGGGAGCAGTACTTC
V: TRBV20-1; D: TRBD1; size: many; J: TRBJ1-5; CDR3: CSASDRGDQPQHF; DNA: TGCAGTGCGTCCGACAGGGGCGATCAGCCCCAGCATTTT
V: TRBV2; D: NA; size: few; J: TRBJ1-3; CDR3: CASSVRASGNTIYF; DNA: TGTGCCAGCAGTGTCCGGGCCTCTGGAAACACCATATATTTT
V: TRBV24-1; D: TRBD1; size: NA; J: TRBJ1-1; CDR3: CATSDSTAGTEGLHTEAFF; DNA: TGTGCCACCAGTGATTCAACGGCCGGGACAGAGGGCCTGCACACTGAAGCTTTCTTT
V: TRBV7-9; D: NA; size: NA; J: TRBJ2-3; CDR3: CASSLSGPDTQYF; DNA: TGTGCCAGCAGCTTAAGTGGCCCAGATACGCAGTATTTT
V: TRBV9; D: NA; size: NA; J: TRBJ2-6; CDR3: CASSPRDSAGANVLTF; DNA: TGTGCCAGCTCACCAAGGGACTCTGCTGGGGCCAACGTCCTGACTTTC
V: TRBV9; D: NA; size: few; J: TRBJ1-2; CDR3: CASSVHGGDNYGYTF; DNA: TGTGCCAGCAGCGTTCACGGGGGGGATAACTATGGCTACACCTTC
V: TRBV29-1; D: NA; size: NA; J: TRBJ1-5; CDR3: CSHPSFGQPQHF; DNA: TGCAGCCACCCCTCTTTCGGTCAGCCCCAGCATTTT
V: TRBV7-9; D: TRBD1; size: NA; J: TRBJ1-2; CDR3: CASSLATGGAYYGYTF; DNA: TGTGCCAGCAGCTTAGCGACAGGGGGAGCTTACTATGGCTACACCTTC
V: TRBV6-5; D: NA; size: NA; J: TRBJ1-1; CDR3: CASSYLQEAEAFF; DNA: TGTGCCAGCAGTTACCTACAGGAAGCTGAAGCTTTCTTT